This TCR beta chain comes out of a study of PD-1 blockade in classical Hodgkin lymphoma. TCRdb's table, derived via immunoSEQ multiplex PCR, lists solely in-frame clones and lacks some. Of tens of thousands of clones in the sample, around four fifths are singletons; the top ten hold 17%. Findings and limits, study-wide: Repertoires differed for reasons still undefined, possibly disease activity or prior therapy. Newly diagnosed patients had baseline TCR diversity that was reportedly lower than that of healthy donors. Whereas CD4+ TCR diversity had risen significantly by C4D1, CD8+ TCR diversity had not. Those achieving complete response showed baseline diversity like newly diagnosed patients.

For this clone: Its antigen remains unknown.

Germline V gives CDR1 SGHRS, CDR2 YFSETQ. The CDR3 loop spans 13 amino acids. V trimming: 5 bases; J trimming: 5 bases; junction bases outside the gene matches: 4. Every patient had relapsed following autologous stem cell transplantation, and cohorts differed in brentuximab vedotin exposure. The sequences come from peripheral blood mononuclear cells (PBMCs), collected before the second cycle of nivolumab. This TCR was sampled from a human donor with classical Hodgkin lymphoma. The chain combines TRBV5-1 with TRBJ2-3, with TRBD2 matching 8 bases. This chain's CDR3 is CASRLGGEDTQYF. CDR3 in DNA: TGCGCCAGCAGACTCGGGGGGGAAGATACGCAGTATTTT.